The clone carrying this TCR beta chain appeared once. The V and J ends lost 6 bases and 6 bases respectively, with 14 bases between them. Germline assignment: CDR1 SNHLY and CDR2 FYNNEI. The CDR3 is made up of 13 amino acids. This entry belongs to a study of blood T cell repertoires in COVID-19. The authors' processing: Amplification of reference gene primers provided the estimated nucleated cell counts. Repertoires were generated with immunoSEQ multiplex PCR, while TCRdb's copy carries only in-frame clones and drops some. V and J calls and clone size are given by that table; D and trimming were obtained from the DNA. The data show 350,000 to 450,000 clones, 70% to 90% seen once.

This receptor was taken from a woman in her thirties or forties with COVID-19, enrolled during active disease. The sequencing sample was made of peripheral blood. The V and J genes are TRBV2 and TRBJ1-1, with a possible D match to TRBD1 (5 bases). The CDR3 DNA reads as TGTGCCAGCAGCCTGGGGGGGGTCGCTGAAGCTTTCTTT. The encoded protein is CASSLGGVAEAFF.